This is a list of T cell receptor beta chains from one sample in a study of early T cells in non-severe SARS-CoV-2 infection. MiXCR was run by TCRdb on the 5' RACE reads, yielding one entry per CDR3 protein. The table shows 65,000 to 95,000 distinct CDR3 sequences, with approximately 12% occurring only once. This sample comprised whole blood, obtained at baseline. These TCRs come from an adult who was a healthcare worker with PCR-confirmed SARS-CoV-2 infection or an uninfected control (not recorded which). The donor label of this sample is uncertain. Both conserved end residues are part of each CDR3. A D gene is named only where the DNA matches it firmly. Only some rows state a clone size, as once, few, many or a class for expanded clones.

length: 18; D: NA; J: TRBJ2-5; V: TRBV6-2/TRBV6-3; size: NA; DNA: TGTGCCAGCAGTTACTTCCTGGTCCGGTCCAGCGGGCCGGTGACCCAGTACTTC; CDR3: CASSYFLVRSSGPVTQYF
length: 15; D: NA; J: TRBJ2-5; V: TRBV6-1; size: NA; DNA: TGTGCCAGCAGTGAAGCCGCAGGGGAACTGGAGACCCAGTACTTC; CDR3: CASSEAAGELETQYF
length: 13; D: NA; J: TRBJ2-1; V: TRBV18; size: many; DNA: TGTGCCAGCTCACCATTTGCCTACAATGAGCAGTTCTTC; CDR3: CASSPFAYNEQFF
length: 15; D: NA; J: TRBJ2-5; V: TRBV28; size: many; DNA: TGTGCCAGCAACGAGGCGGGGATGAACCAAGAGACCCAGTACTTC; CDR3: CASNEAGMNQETQYF
length: 17; D: NA; J: TRBJ1-3; V: TRBV7-8; size: many; DNA: TGTGCCAGCAGCCCCCGTTATGGCAGCAACTCTGGAAACACCATATATTTT; CDR3: CASSPRYGSNSGNTIYF
length: 14; D: TRBD2; J: TRBJ2-7; V: TRBV29-1; size: many; DNA: TGCAGCGTTGGATACGGCGGGAGGGCCGACGAGCAGTACTTC; CDR3: CSVGYGGRADEQYF
length: 11; D: NA; J: TRBJ1-6; V: TRBV6-6; size: once; DNA: TGTGCCAGCAAGGCGGGTTCACCCCTCCACTTT; CDR3: CASKAGSPLHF
length: 17; D: NA; J: TRBJ2-1; V: TRBV21-1; size: many; DNA: TGTGCCAGCACCATTAAGAGAGCGGGGGGGCCGAGCAATGAGCAGTTCTTC; CDR3: CASTIKRAGGPSNEQFF
length: 14; D: NA; J: TRBJ2-5; V: TRBV5-1; size: few; DNA: TGCGCCAGCAGCTTGGCAGAGTACCAAGAGACCCAGTACTTC; CDR3: CASSLAEYQETQYF
length: 13; D: NA; J: TRBJ1-2; V: TRBV7-3; size: many; DNA: TGTGCCAGCAGCTTATCGGCAGGCTATGGCTACACCTTC; CDR3: CASSLSAGYGYTF
length: 18; D: NA; J: TRBJ2-3; V: TRBV7-2; size: few; DNA: TGTGCCAGCAGCTTAGAGTTAGCGCGGACGCTAAACACAGATACGCAGTATTTT; CDR3: CASSLELARTLNTDTQYF
length: 18; D: TRBD2; J: TRBJ2-2; V: TRBV4-2; size: NA; DNA: TGTGCCAGCAGCCAAGCGGCTCTAGCGGGGGGTAGGACCGGGGAGCTGTTTTTT; CDR3: CASSQAALAGGRTGELFF
length: 16; D: NA; J: TRBJ2-7; V: TRBV4-2; size: NA; DNA: TGTGCCAGCAGCCAACCCGGGACCGGAGACCTCTACGAGCAGTACTTC; CDR3: CASSQPGTGDLYEQYF
length: 11; D: NA; J: TRBJ2-1; V: TRBV10-3; size: NA; DNA: TGTGCCATCAGTGATTCTTTCGAGCAGTTCTTC; CDR3: CAISDSFEQFF
length: 13; D: NA; J: TRBJ1-1; V: TRBV6-5; size: NA; DNA: TGTGCCAGCAGGGGGGCGATTATGACTGAAGCTTTCTTT; CDR3: CASRGAIMTEAFF
length: 17; D: NA; J: TRBJ2-3; V: TRBV21-1; size: few; DNA: TGTGCCAGCAGCAAAGAAGGTTGGGCAGCTAGCACAGATACGCAGTATTTT; CDR3: CASSKEGWAASTDTQYF
length: 13; D: TRBD1; J: TRBJ1-5; V: TRBV12-3/TRBV12-4; size: few; DNA: TGTGCCAGCAGCACAGGGGTCAATCAGCCCCAGCATTTT; CDR3: CASSTGVNQPQHF
length: 17; D: NA; J: TRBJ2-7; V: TRBV10-3; size: many; DNA: TGTGCCATCAGTGAGTCTATTAGGGCATTCTTCTCCTACGAGCAGTACTTC; CDR3: CAISESIRAFFSYEQYF
length: 15; D: NA; J: TRBJ2-3; V: TRBV7-3; size: few; DNA: TGTGCCAGCAGCTTAGACTACTTCGGGACAGATACGCAGTATTTT; CDR3: CASSLDYFGTDTQYF
length: 15; D: TRBD2; J: TRBJ2-5; V: TRBV5-6; size: many; DNA: TGTGCCAGCAGCTTGGCGCTAGCGGGATTGAAGACCCAGTACTTC; CDR3: CASSLALAGLKTQYF
length: 14; D: NA; J: TRBJ2-3; V: TRBV5-5; size: few; DNA: TGTGCCAGCAACGTTCTAGCCGGCGCAGATACGCAGTATTTT; CDR3: CASNVLAGADTQYF
length: 14; D: NA; J: TRBJ2-7; V: TRBV10-3; size: NA; DNA: TGTGCCATCAGTGGGCATCAGGACTCCTACGAGCAGTACTTC; CDR3: CAISGHQDSYEQYF
length: 15; D: NA; J: TRBJ2-1; V: TRBV9; size: NA; DNA: TGTGCCAGCAGCGTAGGGGCGGGGACCTACAATGAGCAGTTCTTC; CDR3: CASSVGAGTYNEQFF
length: 14; D: NA; J: TRBJ1-1; V: TRBV6-6; size: few; DNA: TGTGCCAGCAGTTTGTCAGGGACTCTTCCCGGAGCTTTCTTT; CDR3: CASSLSGTLPGAFF
length: 11; D: NA; J: TRBJ2-7; V: TRBV6-2/TRBV6-3; size: NA; DNA: TGTGCCAGCAGTTACGCCTACGAGCAGTACTTC; CDR3: CASSYAYEQYF
length: 13; D: NA; J: TRBJ1-3; V: TRBV29-1; size: few; DNA: TGCAGCGTTTTACAAGGCTCCGGAAACACCATATATTTT; CDR3: CSVLQGSGNTIYF
length: 15; D: NA; J: TRBJ1-1; V: TRBV1; size: NA; DNA: TGCACCAGCGTGACGCCCAGGGGATCGAACACTGAAGCATTCTTT; CDR3: CTSVTPRGSNTEAFF
length: 15; D: TRBD1; J: TRBJ1-1; V: TRBV10-3; size: few; DNA: TGTGCCATCACCAAGGACAGGGGAATGATCACTGAAGCTTTCTTT; CDR3: CAITKDRGMITEAFF
length: 16; D: TRBD1; J: TRBJ1-2; V: TRBV4-3; size: few; DNA: TGCGCCAGCAGCCAAGACTACGGAGGGGGCGGCTATGGCTACACCTTC; CDR3: CASSQDYGGGGYGYTF
length: 17; D: TRBD1; J: TRBJ1-3; V: TRBV7-8; size: few; DNA: TGTGCCAGCAGCCTAGGACAGGGGTTTTACTCTGGAAACACCATATATTTT; CDR3: CASSLGQGFYSGNTIYF
length: 14; D: NA; J: TRBJ1-1; V: TRBV10-3; size: many; DNA: TGTGCCATCAGTGGGGGTCCTTTGAACACTGAAGCTTTCTTT; CDR3: CAISGGPLNTEAFF
length: 15; D: NA; J: TRBJ2-3; V: TRBV7-2; size: NA; DNA: TGTGCCAGCAGCCTGACTAGTGCTAGCACAGATACGCAGTATTTT; CDR3: CASSLTSASTDTQYF
length: 14; D: NA; J: TRBJ2-7; V: TRBV20-1; size: few; DNA: TGCAGTGCTAGAAGGGCGGGGTCGCGATACGAGCAGTACTTC; CDR3: CSARRAGSRYEQYF
length: 15; D: TRBD2; J: TRBJ2-1; V: TRBV5-1; size: few; DNA: TGCGCCAGCAGTAGGACTAGCGGAACTAACAATGAGCAGTTCTTC; CDR3: CASSRTSGTNNEQFF
length: 16; D: TRBD2; J: TRBJ2-3; V: TRBV20-1; size: NA; DNA: TGCAGTGCTGGTGGACTAGCGGTGGGGGATCGGGATACGCAGTATTTT; CDR3: CSAGGLAVGDRDTQYF
length: 15; D: NA; J: TRBJ1-1; V: TRBV5-1; size: NA; DNA: TGCGCCAGCAAATTCGCAGGGGTCATGAACACTGAAGCTTTCTTT; CDR3: CASKFAGVMNTEAFF
length: 16; D: TRBD2; J: TRBJ2-7; V: TRBV4-3; size: many; DNA: TGCGCCAGCAGCCAAGAACTAGCGGGGGGTTATTACGAGCAGTACTTC; CDR3: CASSQELAGGYYEQYF
length: 14; D: NA; J: TRBJ2-3; V: TRBV4-1; size: few; DNA: TGCGCCAGCAGCCAAGAGCCCCAAGGGGATACGCAGTATTTT; CDR3: CASSQEPQGDTQYF
length: 16; D: TRBD1; J: TRBJ1-4; V: TRBV5-4; size: few; DNA: TGTGCCAGCAGCCGCCTGGACGACAGGGGGAGGGAAAAACTGTTTTTT; CDR3: CASSRLDDRGREKLFF
length: 15; D: NA; J: TRBJ1-3; V: TRBV5-1; size: NA; DNA: TGCGCCAGCAGCTCAACAGGGTGGTCTGGAAACACCATATATTTT; CDR3: CASSSTGWSGNTIYF
length: 14; D: TRBD1; J: TRBJ2-7; V: TRBV19; size: many; DNA: TGTGCCAGTAGTCGGCCGGGACAGACATACGAGCAGTACTTC; CDR3: CASSRPGQTYEQYF
length: 14; D: NA; J: TRBJ1-4; V: TRBV20-1; size: NA; DNA: TGCAGTGCTAGAGTCGAAGGGACAAGAGAAAAACTGTTTTTT; CDR3: CSARVEGTREKLFF